The 11 T cell receptor beta chains below were found in one sample sequenced in a study of blood T cell repertoires in COVID-19. TCRdb's copy holds only in-frame clones and misses some; the assay was immunoSEQ multiplex PCR. The repertoire consists of about 51,000 clones, with just over 85% occurring once and the leading ten covering approximately 4.1%. Sequenced sample: peripheral blood. The receptors originated from an elderly man with active COVID-19.

The chain links TRBV6-5 to TRBJ2-7; the match to TRBD1 covers 11 bases. J lost 3 bases, V lost 6 bases, and 7 bases had no gene match. CDR3 length: 15 residues. Germline-derived CDR1 and CDR2 are MNHEY and SVGAGI. The CDR3 DNA follows: TGTGCCAGCAGAACCGGACAGGGGGCGGACTACGAGCAGTACTTC. Amino acids: CASRTGQGADYEQYF.

The chain is built from TRBV7-2 and TRBJ1-2; D might be TRBD1 (6 bases). V lost 1 base to trimming and J lost 5 bases, with 14 bases between them. Germline CDR1 reads SGHTA; CDR2 reads FQGNSA. This CDR3 has 15 amino acids. The CDR3: CASSLEARTAYGYTF. The CDR3 DNA follows: TGTGCCAGCAGCTTAGAGGCTCGGACAGCTTATGGCTACACCTTC.

The V gene is TRBV6-1, the J gene TRBJ1-5; 7 bases line up with TRBD1. J was trimmed by 7 bases and V by 0 bases; bases with no gene match: 6. CDR1 is MNHNS and CDR2 is SASEGT in the germline V gene. The length of the CDR3 is 15 residues. The CDR3 DNA reads TGTGCCAGCAGTGAAGCTAGCACAGGGGTCCAGCCCCAGCATTTT. It encodes CASSEASTGVQPQHF.

This CDR3 reads CASSNGQWETQYF. The DNA of the CDR3 is TGTGCCAGCAGCAATGGACAGTGGGAGACCCAGTACTTC. The chain employs TRBV5-4 and TRBJ2-5, with D perhaps TRBD1 (6 bases). This CDR3 is 13 amino acids long. Germline CDR1 is SGHNT and CDR2 is YYREEE (reference sequence). The V gene lost 4 bases and the J gene lost 5 bases, with 12 bases spanning the gap.

This sequence joins TRBV6-5 and TRBJ2-1; 12 positions match TRBD1. V lost 7 bases and J lost 8; bases outside the gene matches: 9. Germline V gives CDR1 MNHEY, CDR2 SVGAGI. This CDR3 region has 15 residues. The CDR3 DNA sequence: TGTGCCAGCACCTACAGGGGACAGGGGGCCGATGAGCAGTTCTTC. Protein product: CASTYRGQGADEQFF.

This clone was seen a few times. The V and J genes are TRBV4-3 and TRBJ2-7; 13 bases line up with TRBD2. The CDR3 length is 16 residues. The trim removed 0 bases at V and 6 bases at J, leaving 5 bases unmatched. Germline V gives CDR1 LGHNA, CDR2 YSLEER. The chain's CDR3 is CASSQERTSGSGEQYF. The DNA for the CDR3 is TGCGCCAGCAGCCAAGAGAGGACTAGCGGGAGTGGCGAGCAGTACTTC.

The chain links TRBV14 to TRBJ2-6; 7 nucleotides align to TRBD2. This CDR3 has 21 amino acids. With V trimmed by 1 base and J by 4 bases, 19 bases remained unmatched. Germline V gene sequence: CDR1 SGHDN, CDR2 FVKESK. In nucleotides, the CDR3 is TGTGCCAGCAGCCAAGGGCGGTCGGCGGGAGTGGTAGGGCGAGGGGCCAACGTCCTGACTTTC. Translation: CASSQGRSAGVVGRGANVLTF.

This chain links TRBV15 with TRBJ2-2, with 7 bases lining up with TRBD1. This CDR3 contains 15 residues. V trimming: 4 bases; J trimming: 2 bases; junction bases outside the gene matches: 4. Per germline, CDR1 LNHNV and CDR2 YYDKDF (reference sequence). The CDR3 region is CATSKDRTNTGELFF. CDR3 sequence (DNA): TGTGCCACCAGCAAGGACAGGACCAACACCGGGGAGCTGTTTTTT.

This chain connects TRBV19 to TRBJ1-1; 12 positions agree with TRBD1. J gave up 7 bases and V 3 bases, and 12 bases lay outside the gene matches. This CDR3 spans 17 amino acids. Germline assignment: CDR1 LNHDA and CDR2 SQIVND (reference sequence). The DNA of the CDR3 is TGTGCCAGTAGTATTTCCAGGGGGGGACAGGGGGCTTTTGAAGCTTTCTTT. Translated, it gives CASSISRGGQGAFEAFF.

The chain links TRBV7-9 to TRBJ2-1; TRBD2 aligns across 7 bases. CDR3 length: 14 amino acids. J gave up 6 bases and V 1 base, and 3 bases lay outside the gene matches. Germline assignment: CDR1 SEHNR and CDR2 FQNEAQ (reference sequence). In DNA form, the CDR3 reads TGTGCCAGCAGCTTAGGGACTAGTAGCAATGAGCAGTTCTTC. Protein sequence: CASSLGTSSNEQFF.

The chain joins TRBV18 to TRBJ1-2; 7 bases map to TRBD1. The germline CDR1 and CDR2 sequences are KGHSH and LQKENI. The junction had 9 bases not matched to a gene; V was cut back by 6 bases and J by 8 bases. The CDR3 runs 13 residues. The CDR3 DNA sequence: TGTGCCAGCTCCTTAAGACAGGGCAGCGGCTACACCTTC. It is translated as CASSLRQGSGYTF.